This is a list of T cell receptor beta chains from one sample in a study of T cell therapy after organ transplantation. Libraries were prepared by immunoSEQ multiplex PCR; TCRdb keeps only in-frame clonotypes and omits some of them. Altogether 50,000 or so clones are present, approximately 94% being singletons, with the ten largest covering around 3.1%. These receptors' antigens are unknown. This specimen was CD8+ T cells from blood, taken before autologous CMV-specific T cell therapy. These receptors all stem from a human patient who had received a solid organ transplant and had CMV disease. Each CDR3 is given with its conserved first and last residue. A D gene is named only where the DNA matches it firmly. The size field is filled for only some rows; it gives once, few, many or a size class.

V gene	clone size	J gene	D gene	CDR3 DNA	CDR3 protein
TRBV29-1	-	TRBJ2-7	-	TGCAGCGTTGGTTCCGGGAACGAGCAGTACTTC	CSVGSGNEQYF
TRBV19	once	TRBJ2-7	-	TGTGCCAGTAGTCCGCCTCCCCACAGGGAGGACTACGGCGAGCAGTACTTC	CASSPPPHREDYGEQYF
TRBV2	-	TRBJ1-4	-	TGTGCCAGCAGTGAGACGGGGCGGACTAATGAAAAACTGTTTTTT	CASSETGRTNEKLFF
TRBV2	-	TRBJ2-7	-	TGTGCCAGCAGTTTGCGGGAAACCTACGAGCAGTACTTC	CASSLRETYEQYF
TRBV7-9	-	TRBJ1-1	-	TGTGCCAGCAGCCCGCGGAGGGAGGGTTACACTGAAGCTTTCTTT	CASSPRREGYTEAFF
TRBV5-1	once	TRBJ2-7	-	TGCGCCAGCAGCTTGGCCCAAACCAACCGCTACGAGCAGTACTTC	CASSLAQTNRYEQYF
TRBV19	-	TRBJ1-5	-	TGTGCCAGTAGTATAGTGTCCGAGGATCAGCCCCAGCATTTT	CASSIVSEDQPQHF
TRBV7-9	-	TRBJ1-5	TRBD1	TGTGCCAGCAGCCTAGGACAGGGAAGTAATCAGCCCCAGCATTTT	CASSLGQGSNQPQHF
TRBV10-3	-	TRBJ1-5	TRBD1	TGTGCCATCAGTGAGTCGGAGGACAGGGGCAATCAGCCCCAGCATTTT	CAISESEDRGNQPQHF
TRBV19	-	TRBJ1-5	-	TGTGCCAGTAGTACCTACGGACGCGATCGGCACCAGCATTTT	CASSTYGRDRHQHF
TRBV6-4	-	TRBJ2-7	TRBD1	TGTGCCAGCAGTCCAGAGGGGGACAGTGGTTACGAGCAGTACTTC	CASSPEGDSGYEQYF
TRBV11-2	-	TRBJ2-7	-	TGTGCCAGCAGCTTTGACAGGGACTACTACGAGCAGTACTTC	CASSFDRDYYEQYF
TRBV6-4	-	TRBJ1-1	-	TGTGCCAGCAGTGACTTCCAGGGGAGCACTGAAGCTTTCTTT	CASSDFQGSTEAFF
TRBV20-1	-	TRBJ1-2	-	TGCAGTGCTAGAGTAGGGCATGGCTACACCTTC	CSARVGHGYTF
TRBV6-4	medium-sized	TRBJ2-3	TRBD1	TGTGCCAGCAGTAAACAGGGGGCCACAGATACGCAGTATTTT	CASSKQGATDTQYF
TRBV30	-	TRBJ2-7	-	TGTGCCTGGAGCGACCCTTACGAGCAGTACTTC	CAWSDPYEQYF
TRBV7-8	-	TRBJ1-4	-	TGTGCCAGCAGCCCCAACCCAAGACGGGAAGAAAAACTGTTTTTT	CASSPNPRREEKLFF
TRBV7-9	-	TRBJ2-1	-	TGTGCCAGCCCCGGGGCTGACTTCGATGAGCAGTTCTTC	CASPGADFDEQFF
TRBV5-8	-	TRBJ2-7	-	TGTGCCAGCAGTACGGGACGGACGTACCCCTACGAGCAGTACTTC	CASSTGRTYPYEQYF
TRBV2	once	TRBJ2-7	-	TGTGCCAGCAGTGATATGGAGCAGTACTTC	CASSDMEQYF
TRBV6-5	-	TRBJ2-1	-	TGTGCCAGCAGCATCGGGATAAACAATGAGCAGTTCTTC	CASSIGINNEQFF
TRBV7-8	-	TRBJ1-1	-	TGTGCCAGCAGCCCTGCGCGGGGGCGGGAAGGAGCTTTCTTT	CASSPARGREGAFF
TRBV5-6	-	TRBJ2-1	-	TGTGCCAGCAGCTTGGTGGGGCTTACGGACGATGAGCAGTTCTTC	CASSLVGLTDDEQFF
TRBV5-4	-	TRBJ2-7	-	TGTGCCAGCAGCTTGGGTCAGGGTGGCGGTTCCTACGAGCAGTACTTC	CASSLGQGGGSYEQYF
TRBV23-1	-	TRBJ2-7	TRBD1	TGCGCCAGCAGCCTCGACAGGGATAGCTCCTACGAGCAGTACTTC	CASSLDRDSSYEQYF
TRBV5-4	-	TRBJ2-7	-	TGTGCCAGCAGCGGGGACGGCTACGAGCAGTACTTC	CASSGDGYEQYF
TRBV7-9	-	TRBJ2-3	-	TGTGCCAGCAGCGACGGGGGAAAACATATAGATACGCAGTATTTT	CASSDGGKHIDTQYF
TRBV5-6	once	TRBJ2-5	TRBD2	TGTGCCAGCAGCTCCGGGACTAGCGAAGAGACCCAGTACTTC	CASSSGTSEETQYF
TRBV13	-	TRBJ2-1	TRBD2	TGTGCCAGCAGCTTCGGGACTAGTTACAATGAGCAGTTCTTC	CASSFGTSYNEQFF
TRBV6-5	-	TRBJ1-3	TRBD1	TGTGCCAGCAGTTACAGGGGGCGAGGAAACACCATATATTTT	CASSYRGRGNTIYF
TRBV4-1	-	TRBJ2-3	-	TGCGCCAGCAGCCACTCTAGCGTCGGTCGCACAGATACGCAGTATTTT	CASSHSSVGRTDTQYF
TRBV5-1	-	TRBJ2-1	TRBD1	TGCGCCAGCACGGCCTCCCCAAGGGACAGCACAGACAATGAGCAGTTCTTC	CASTASPRDSTDNEQFF
TRBV7-8	-	TRBJ2-1	-	TGTGCCAGCAGCTTAGCGTTGGGGCAGCGCAGAGAGAATGAGCAGTTCTTC	CASSLALGQRRENEQFF
TRBV27	-	TRBJ2-1	-	TGTGCCAGCGAAAATGACGGCGGGGGCTCCAATGAGCAGTTCTTC	CASENDGGGSNEQFF
TRBV15	-	TRBJ1-5	-	TGTGCCACCAGCGTAACCCCTTGGGCCGTTAATCAGCCCCAGCATTTT	CATSVTPWAVNQPQHF
TRBV4-1	-	TRBJ2-5	-	TGCGCCAGCAGCCTAAGACAGGGGAGGGCAGAGACCCAGTACTTC	CASSLRQGRAETQYF
TRBV27	-	TRBJ1-1	TRBD1	TGTGCCAGCAGCGGGACAGGGATGAACACTGAAGCTTTCTTT	CASSGTGMNTEAFF
TRBV4-1	-	TRBJ2-2	-	TGCGCCAGCAGCCAAGTAACGCAGGGTTTAGGTACCGGGGAGCTGTTTTTT	CASSQVTQGLGTGELFF
TRBV6-6	-	TRBJ2-7	TRBD1	TGTGCCAGCACCGGCGCCGGACAGGGTTACGAGCAGTACTTC	CASTGAGQGYEQYF
TRBV6-1	-	TRBJ2-1	TRBD2	TGTGCCAGCAGTGAACGGGGACTAGCGGGGGATGAGCAGTTCTTC	CASSERGLAGDEQFF
TRBV7-6	-	TRBJ1-1	-	TGTGCCAGCAGCTTACTCAGGGATCCTCCACGTTACACTGAAGCTTTCTTT	CASSLLRDPPRYTEAFF
TRBV7-9	once	TRBJ1-1	-	TGTGCCAGCAGACCCGACACCACTGAAGCTTTCTTT	CASRPDTTEAFF
TRBV7-9	-	TRBJ2-7	-	TGTGCCAGCAGCCCCTCAGGGGGAGGGCCCTACGAGCAGTACTTC	CASSPSGGGPYEQYF
TRBV30	-	TRBJ2-7	-	TGTGCCTGGAGTGTAGGACAGTCCTACGAGCAGTACTTC	CAWSVGQSYEQYF
TRBV9	-	TRBJ1-1	TRBD1	TGTGCCAGCAGCTTCGGGACAGCGCATGAAGCTTTCTTT	CASSFGTAHEAFF
TRBV7-6	-	TRBJ1-2	-	TGTGCCAGCAGCCCAGGAAAGATCTATGGCTACACCTTC	CASSPGKIYGYTF
TRBV30	few	TRBJ1-5	TRBD1	TGTGCCTCCCAGGGACAGGGGGCGAATCAGCCCCAGCATTTT	CASQGQGANQPQHF
TRBV13	-	TRBJ2-1	-	TGTGCCAGCAGTTCCGCTCAGGGCGAGCAGTTCTTC	CASSSAQGEQFF
TRBV4-1	-	TRBJ2-6	-	TGCGCCAGCAGCCAAGACAGACCCTCTGGGGCCAACGTCCTGACTTTC	CASSQDRPSGANVLTF